These 20 T cell receptor beta chains originate from one sample sequenced in a study of CD8+ T cells in alopecia areata. Reverse transcription of extracted RNA yielded cDNA, which provided the sequencing template. Clones were read by immunoSEQ multiplex PCR, and TCRdb kept only the in-frame ones, dropping some. The sample carries more than 95,000 clones, roughly two fifths recorded once. Specimen: CD4+ T cells sorted from blood. The source is a human donor with alopecia areata.

The chain recombines TRBV29-1 with TRBJ2-1, with D perhaps TRBD2 (5 bases). The CDR3 has 13 amino acids. V lost 6 bases and J 10 bases, leaving 19 bases between the germline ends. CDR1 is SQVTM and CDR2 is ANQGSEA in the germline V gene. CDR3 nucleotide sequence: TGCAGCGTGAATAAAGGACGCGGCGGGGAGCAGTTCTTC. Translated: CSVNKGRGGEQFF.

The chain carries TRBV29-1 and TRBJ2-5; D gene uncertain. Trimming removed 4 bases from V and 5 bases from J, with 5 bases in between. The CDR3 length is 10 residues. Germline V gene lookup returns CDR1 SQVTM and CDR2 ANQGSEA. For the CDR3, the DNA is TGCAGCGTTGCCCCGGAGACCCAGTACTTC. Translated, it gives CSVAPETQYF.

The chain combines TRBV4-3 with TRBJ2-7; a weak D match, TRBD1 (6 bases). CDR1 and CDR2 from the germline V gene are LGHNA and YSLEER. The V end was cut by 1 base, the J end by 4 bases, with 14 bases between. The length of the CDR3 is 15 residues. The CDR3 bases are TGCGCCAGCAGCCAAGGCTCCCAGGGGTCTTACGAGCAGTACTTC. Translated: CASSQGSQGSYEQYF.

V gene TRBV29-1 combines with J gene TRBJ2-7; 13 positions agree with TRBD2. Germline CDR1 reads SQVTM; CDR2 reads ANQGSEA. The CDR3 covers 14 residues. V trimming: 3 bases; J trimming: 3 bases; junction bases outside the gene matches: 2. CDR3 DNA sequence: TGCAGCGTTGATAGGACTAGCGGGGGCTACGAGCAGTACTTC. Protein product: CSVDRTSGGYEQYF.

V usage is TRBV5-7 and J usage is TRBJ2-2; D is ambiguous. TRBV5-7 is recorded as an ORF, its role being uncertain. The V end lost 4 bases, the J end lost 0 bases, and 10 bases lay between the germline ends. The length of the CDR3 is 15 residues. CDR3 in DNA: TGTGCCAGCAGCAGTCAAGGGACGAACACCGGGGAGCTGTTTTTT. It is translated as CASSSQGTNTGELFF.

V usage is TRBV7-3 and J usage is TRBJ2-1, with 7 nucleotides matching TRBD2. CDR1 and CDR2 from the germline V gene are SGHTA and FQGTGA. V lost 0 bases and J lost 8; bases outside the gene matches: 10. The CDR3 loop spans 16 amino acids. Here the CDR3 DNA reads TGTGCCAGCAGCTTAACGGCCCCGCGGGAGAAGGATGAGCAGTTCTTC. It codes for CASSLTAPREKDEQFF.

V usage is TRBV28 and J usage is TRBJ1-2, with 12 bases lining up with TRBD1. Trimming took 6 bases from V and 3 from J; bases not matched to a gene: 5. Germline V gene lookup returns CDR1 MDHEN and CDR2 SYDVKM. The length of the CDR3 is 15 residues. DNA of the CDR3: TGTGCCAGCAGCCCGGGACAGGGGGCTGACTATGGCTACACCTTC. It specifies CASSPGQGADYGYTF.

V usage is TRBV27 and J usage is TRBJ2-1, with TRBD2 matching over 7 bases. The V gene's germline CDR1 is MNHEY and CDR2 SMNVEV (reference sequence). Trimming at V came to 3 bases and at J to 6 bases, leaving 8 bases not matched to a gene. The CDR3 runs to 15 residues. CDR3 coding DNA: TGTGCCAGCAGTTTCGGGCGGGAGCGCTGCAATGAGCAGTTCTTC. Its protein product is CASSFGRERCNEQFF.

V gene TRBV29-1 combines with J gene TRBJ2-2; 7 positions agree with TRBD1. V gave up 6 bases and J gave up 0 bases; unmatched junction bases: 1. Per the germline V gene, CDR1 is SQVTM and CDR2 is ANQGSEA. The length of the CDR3 is 13 residues. The CDR3 region is CSVDRANTGELFF. CDR3 sequence (DNA): TGCAGCGTCGACAGGGCGAACACCGGGGAGCTGTTTTTT.

This chain uses TRBV29-1 with TRBJ1-2; D is possibly TRBD1 (5 bases). V was cut by 6 bases and J by 4 bases, with 12 bases left in between. The germline V gene has CDR1 SQVTM and CDR2 ANQGSEA. This CDR3 comprises 12 residues. The CDR3, as DNA: TGCAGCGTGGCCGGGACGGTCTATGGCTACACCTTC. Its protein product is CSVAGTVYGYTF.

This clone was seen a few times. The genes are TRBV28 and TRBJ2-7, with 8 bases that match TRBD2. CDR3 length: 13 amino acids. Germline CDR1 reads MDHEN; CDR2 reads SYDVKM. The ends lost 7 bases at V and 0 bases at J; junction bases unmatched: 2. This CDR3 is CASKTSDSYEQYF. CDR3 nucleotides: TGTGCCAGCAAGACTAGCGACTCCTACGAGCAGTACTTC.

This clone was detected only once. This chain links TRBV7-2 with TRBJ2-7; perhaps TRBD1 as D (6 bases). The CDR3 is 12 amino acids. Trimming took off 5 bases at V and 7 bases at J, with 12 bases between the two ends. CDR1 and CDR2 from the germline V gene are SGHTA and FQGNSA. The CDR3 DNA is TGTGCCAGCAGCCTGACAGGTGTGGAGCAGTACTTC. Amino acids: CASSLTGVEQYF.

This clone was recorded a few times. V is TRBV19 and J is TRBJ2-7; unclear D gene. The CDR3 runs to 15 residues. Trimming left V 5 bases short and J 0 bases short, with 14 bases between. Per germline, CDR1 LNHDA and CDR2 SQIVND (reference sequence). The CDR3 DNA sequence: TGTGCCAGTAGTGCTGACATATCTTCCTCCTACGAGCAGTACTTC. Residues: CASSADISSSYEQYF.

This clone appeared a few times. The chain employs TRBV4-3 and TRBJ2-1; D gene unclear. CDR1 and CDR2 (germline): LGHNA, YSLEER. Trimming stripped 1 base from V and 3 bases from J, with 13 bases between. The CDR3 loop spans 16 amino acids. This CDR3 is CASSQGPLDRYNEQFF. CDR3 sequence (DNA): TGCGCCAGCAGCCAAGGCCCGTTGGACCGCTACAATGAGCAGTTCTTC.

The chain has TRBV5-1 and TRBJ2-7; 7 positions agree with TRBD1. Germline CDR1 reads SGHRS; CDR2 reads YFSETQ. V shed 4 bases, J shed 1 base, and the junction held 5 bases outside the gene matches. The CDR3 consists of 14 residues. CDR3 region: CASSPDRHSYEQYF. CDR3 nucleotide sequence: TGCGCCAGCAGCCCGGACAGGCATTCCTACGAGCAGTACTTC.

This sequence joins TRBV6-6 and TRBJ2-1; 8 bases agree with TRBD1. CDR1 and CDR2 (germline): MNHNY, SVGAGI (reference sequence). This CDR3 comprises 15 residues. V shed 6 bases and J 7 bases; nucleotides not matched to a gene: 11. CDR3 sequence (DNA): TGTGCCAGCAGGCCCGGACAGGGACGGTGGAATGAGCAGTTCTTC. It encodes CASRPGQGRWNEQFF.

The chain has TRBV6-1 and TRBJ2-7; 7 nucleotides line up with TRBD1. CDR3 length equals 13 residues. Germline assignment: CDR1 MNHNS and CDR2 SASEGT. V trimming: 8 bases; J trimming: 7 bases; junction bases outside the gene matches: 11. The CDR3 DNA is TGTGCCAGCCCGAAGACAGGGACAAGAGAGCAGTACTTC. Its protein product is CASPKTGTREQYF.

This chain connects TRBV7-9 to TRBJ2-7; perhaps TRBD2 as D (6 bases). CDR3 length: 14 residues. Deletions cut 2 bases from V and 2 bases from J, with 10 bases between. CDR1 is SEHNR, CDR2 FQNEAQ, per germline (reference sequence). Written as DNA, the CDR3 is TGTGCCAGCAGCTTACTAGCGTCTACCTACGAGCAGTACTTC. It encodes CASSLLASTYEQYF.

This clone was detected only a few times. V usage is TRBV2 and J usage is TRBJ2-1; no definite D call. V lost 5 bases and J lost 5, with 13 bases in between. Germline V gene lookup returns CDR1 SNHLY and CDR2 FYNNEI. This CDR3 has 14 residues. Here the CDR3 DNA reads TGTGCCAGCAGTCCCGAGGTACTAAACAATGAGCAGTTCTTC. Protein sequence: CASSPEVLNNEQFF. The variable domain in full, completed from reference TRBV2 and TRBJ2-1, reads EPEVTQTPSHQVTQMGQEVILRCVPISNHLYFYWYRQILGQKVEFLVSFYNNEISEKSEIFDDQFSVERPDGSNFTLKIRSTKLEDSAMYFCASSPEVLNNEQFFGPGTRLTVL.

The V call is TRBV29-1, the J call TRBJ2-3; no clear D. The CDR3 consists of 11 residues. The V end lost 7 bases, the J end lost 1 base, and 6 bases lay between the germline ends. CDR1 SQVTM and CDR2 ANQGSEA come from the germline V gene. The CDR3 nucleotides read TGCAGCGCCGGTCGCACAGATACGCAGTATTTT. Its protein product is CSAGRTDTQYF.